This T cell receptor beta chain is from a study of OX40 agonist ivuxolimab in advanced cancers. For the study at large: The dose-escalation cohort had hepatocellular carcinoma, melanoma, renal cell or head and neck cancer. Participants could have had prior anti-PD-1, anti-PD-L1 or anti-CTLA-4 therapy, and less than 45% had some. The mean age was about 57 years, ranging from about 23 to 85, with 65% to 85% of participants male.

The table came from immunoSEQ multiplex PCR; TCRdb's copy has only in-frame clones and leaves some out. The repertoire holds 53,000 or so clones, with around four fifths as singletons. In germline, CDR1 is SGHKS, CDR2 YYEKEE (reference sequence). The CDR3 loop spans 15 amino acids. J lost 0 bases, V lost 1 base, and 1 base had no gene match. The cohort excluded patients with autoimmune disease history or systemic immunosuppression. This receptor was taken from an adult with an advanced solid tumor such as melanoma, head and neck, liver or kidney cancer. V gene TRBV5-5 combines with J gene TRBJ2-3, with 8 bases aligning to TRBD2. This sample comprised CD4+ or CD8+ T cells sorted from blood, obtained in a trial of the OX40 agonist ivuxolimab. The CDR3: CASSLPSGSTDTQYF. Here the CDR3 DNA reads TGTGCCAGCAGCTTGCCTAGCGGGAGCACAGATACGCAGTATTTT.